This T cell receptor (beta chain) was sequenced during a study of control samples from healthy donors and cancer patients. Some clones are missing from TCRdb's copy, which holds only in-frame ones; the method was immunoSEQ multiplex PCR. The repertoire holds under 55,000 clones, with 75% to 85% as singletons. Source material: blood. This sequence originates from a man aged 65-85 years in good health.

The CDR3 is CATGQGAEETQYF. CDR3 nucleotides: TGTGCCACCGGACAGGGGGCTGAGGAGACCCAGTACTTC. The genes are TRBV10-3 and TRBJ2-5; 11 nucleotides match TRBD1. V dropped 10 bases and J dropped 5; count of bases not matched to a gene: 6. CDR3 size: 13 residues. Germline CDR1 is ENHRY and CDR2 is SYGVKD.